In this sample, the clone carrying this TCR beta chain turned up once. This record belongs to a study of blood T cell repertoires in COVID-19. Study summary: Whether acute or convalescent, the COVID-19 samples came from the United States, Italy and Spain. Nucleic acid was either cDNA or gDNA, and it came from T cells, B-cell-depleted T cells, or PBMCs.

Original processing notes: Estimation of nucleated cell counts was performed using reference gene primer amplification. The assay was immunoSEQ multiplex PCR, and TCRdb's table has in-frame clones only and misses some. V and J calls and clone size come straight from that table; D and trimming were deduced from the DNA. This table has 150,000 to 200,000 clones, 80% to 85% appearing once. This sequence originates from a woman aged 25 to 39 with acute or convalescent COVID-19. The material sequenced was peripheral blood.

The CDR3 sequence is CASSDSFDGPQYF. The CDR3 nucleotides read TGTGCCAGCAGTGACTCATTCGATGGGCCCCAGTACTTC. The V and J genes are TRBV6-4 and TRBJ2-5; D gene unclear. CDR1 and CDR2 (germline): MRHNA, SNTAGT. V gave up 0 bases and J gave up 9 bases, with 11 bases separating them. CDR3 size: 13 residues.